This T cell receptor beta chain was sequenced for a study of a mutant IDH1 vaccine in newly diagnosed glioma. Germline CDR1 GTSNPN, CDR2 SVGIG (reference sequence). There are 13 residues in the CDR3. V trimming: 1 base; J trimming: 9 bases; junction bases outside the gene matches: 7. With respect to this clone: No antigen is known for it.

TCRdb's table, derived via immunoSEQ multiplex PCR, lists solely in-frame clones and lacks some. The table has around 41,000 clones, around 91% seen once. This sample's time point: week 35, safety follow-up. Mutant IDH1 20-mer peptide, at 300 ug, made up each vaccine dose, with topical imiquimod. Study findings and constraints: Researchers report vaccine-induced immune responses in roughly 94% of patients.

The source is a man in his forties with glioma. The V call is TRBV30, the J call TRBJ2-7; TRBD1 aligns across 9 bases. Sequencing was performed on PBMCs, taken from a glioma patient whose treatment included an IDH1 peptide vaccine. CDR3 bases: TGTGCCTGGAGTGCTGGGACAGGGAGGGTGCAGTACGTC. Translation: CAWSAGTGRVQYV.